The present entry profiles one T cell receptor beta chain with its context. There is no known antigen for this receptor. Per-base quality was not reported, and no clone a single base away is much larger than it. Patients with a history of autoimmune disease or receiving systemic immunosuppression were excluded from the trial. Peripheral blood for TCR sequencing was collected from all dose cohorts at baseline, on cycle 4 day 1, and on cycle 7 day 1. The samples were drawn from a first-in-human, open-label, multicenter phase I dose-escalation trial of ivuxolimab. Adults with locally advanced or metastatic melanoma, renal cell carcinoma, hepatocellular carcinoma or head and neck squamous cell carcinoma were enrolled in the trial. CD4+ and CD8+ T cells were sorted separately from peripheral blood before TCR sequencing. The data belong to a study of OX40 agonist ivuxolimab in advanced cancers. Regarding the research as a whole: Ivuxolimab was an agonistic, fully human IgG2 monoclonal antibody directed against OX40 (CD134), a costimulatory receptor. Intravenous ivuxolimab was administered to patients every 2 weeks at six dose levels: 0.01, 0.1, 0.3, 1.5, 3 and 10 mg/kg. Among the 50 to 55 dose-escalation patients, some 19 had hepatocellular carcinoma, approximately 15 melanoma, 9 renal cell carcinoma and 9 head and neck cancer. A male proportion of 75% to 85% and a mean age of approximately 55 years, ranging from roughly 23 to 90, were recorded for the dose-escalation cohort. Patients were allowed to have had prior anti-PD-1, anti-PD-L1 or anti-CTLA-4 therapy, and approximately 40% of the dose-escalation patients had been treated with checkpoint inhibitors. Partial responses occurred in three dose-escalation patients, of whom one had hepatocellular carcinoma and two had cutaneous melanoma. Peripheral TCRbeta sequencing aimed to test whether ivuxolimab altered TCR sequence diversity and caused clonal T-cell expansion. The paper covers the monotherapy dose-escalation part of the phase I ivuxolimab trial, which included N ≈ 57 patients.

Genomic DNA was isolated from the sorted cells so that the TCRbeta CDR3 region could be sequenced. The immunoSEQ Assay was used for sequencing of TCRbeta CDR3 regions. TCRdb stores this immuneACCESS table with in-frame sequences only. Part of the clones is absent; in the studies checked, under half of the shortfall reflects unresolved V genes, and no reason is known for the rest. This sample is represented by about 52,000 clones; 85% to 95% of them were singletons. 9.5% to 15% of the sample is in the top ten clones. Paper-wide results and their limitations: Clonal expansion of both CD4+ and CD8+ blood T cells was observed from baseline to week 6 at doses 0.1 to 3.0 mg/kg. Low levels of normalized T-cell clonal expansion were also seen in some patients who did not respond. Partial responders in the 0.1-3.0 mg/kg groups had among the lowest normalized peripheral clonal expansion, especially among CD8+ T cells. After ivuxolimab, CD8+ T cells had more expanded clones than CD4+ T cells on average. Which antigens the clonally expanded peripheral T cells were specific for was not determined.

V and J lose 0 bases and 4 bases, and a span of 7 bases separates them. The CDR3 sequence holds 14 residues, the cysteine and phenylalanine included. Only the CDR3 region is kept as DNA, spanning 42 bases read in frame from base 1. CDR1 MNHEY and CDR2 SMNVEV were looked up in the germline V gene (reference sequence). The receptor chain draws on TRBV27 and TRBJ2-1; the D gene cannot be resolved reliably. This TCR came from an adult with an advanced solid tumor such as melanoma, head and neck, liver or kidney cancer. Sequenced here: CD4+ or CD8+ T cells sorted from blood, sampled in a trial of the OX40 agonist ivuxolimab. In nucleotide form, the sequence is TGTGCCAGCAGTTTATCTAGTCTGTACAATGAGCAGTTCTTC. It specifies CASSLSSLYNEQFF.